These 8 T cell receptor beta chains share one sample of origin, sequenced in a study of vaccination and CD4 T cells after COVID-19. With the Oncomine TCR Beta short-read assay, DNA from cultured CD4+ T cells was sequenced. TCRdb reprocessed the PCR reads with MiXCR, giving one entry per CDR3 protein. The table has some 6,500 distinct CDR3 sequences, roughly 34% seen once. Antigens of these TCRs are unknown. Treatment denoted: approximately 11-day PBMC culture with coronavirus spike peptide pools or control peptides (ViraFEST assay). According to the study, CD4+ T cells from the unexposed donor were gathered ahead of the COVID-19 pandemic (2011-2018). The material sequenced was CD4+ T cells from blood, cultured in vitro. These receptors were obtained from a human donor in good health.

The genes are TRBV5-1 and TRBJ1-2; 9 nucleotides match TRBD1. The V segment lost 4 bases and the J segment 1 base; nucleotides outside the gene matches: 5. CDR1 and CDR2 (germline): SGHRS, YFSETQ. The CDR3 is 15 residues long. This CDR3 is CASSPTGGLNYGYTF. The CDR3 DNA sequence: TGCGCCAGCAGCCCCACAGGGGGCCTTAACTATGGCTACACCTTC.

V gene TRBV6-4 combines with J gene TRBJ2-3; 10 nucleotides match TRBD1. This CDR3 contains 15 residues. The V gene end was trimmed by 5 bases and the J gene end by 4 bases; junction bases not matched to a gene: 6. CDR1 MRHNA and CDR2 SNTAGT come from the germline V gene. DNA for the CDR3: TGTGCCAGCAGTCCGACAGGGGGCGCGGCAGATACGCAGTATTTT. Its protein is CASSPTGGAADTQYF.

This clonotype was detected a few times. The chain carries TRBV6-5 and TRBJ2-5; the match to TRBD2 covers 8 bases. The V gene's germline CDR1 is MNHEY and CDR2 SVGAGI. V lost 2 bases and J lost 5; bases outside the gene matches: 7. The CDR3 totals 15 residues. The CDR3 spells CASSYEGLGVETQYF. CDR3 nucleotide sequence: TGTGCCAGCAGTTACGAGGGACTAGGCGTCGAGACCCAGTACTTC.

The gene calls are TRBV30 and TRBJ1-1; D may be TRBD1 (6 bases). This CDR3 region has 13 residues. Germline values: CDR1 GTSNPN, CDR2 SVGIG (reference sequence). The V and J ends lost 3 bases and 4 bases respectively, with 12 bases between them. The CDR3 DNA is TGTGCCTGGAGCAGCACAGGGACCACTGAAGCTTTCTTT. This encodes CAWSSTGTTEAFF.

In this sample, this clonotype turned up a few times. The chain recombines TRBV20-1 with TRBJ1-1; D perhaps matches TRBD1 (6 bases). The CDR3 covers 15 residues. Germline loops: CDR1 DFQATT, CDR2 SNEGSKA (reference sequence). Trimming stripped 0 bases from V and 6 bases from J, with 17 bases between. CDR3 sequence reads: CSARDPGGASPEAFF. CDR3 DNA: TGCAGTGCTAGAGATCCGGGGGGCGCGAGCCCTGAAGCTTTCTTT.

This clonotype has just a few counts. The chain combines TRBV19 with TRBJ1-1; D is possibly TRBD1 (6 bases). CDR1 is LNHDA, CDR2 SQIVND, per germline (reference sequence). CDR3 length equals 16 residues. The V end lost 7 bases, the J end lost 0 bases, and 18 bases lay between the germline ends. The CDR3, as DNA: TGTGCCAGTACCGACGCGATCGGGGGCGTGAACACTGAAGCTTTCTTT. This codes for CASTDAIGGVNTEAFF. The full variable domain, completed using reference TRBV19 and TRBJ1-1, is DGGITQSPKYLFRKEGQNVTLSCEQNLNHDAMYWYRQDPGQGLRLIYYSQIVNDFQKGDIAEGYSVSREKKESFPLTVTSAQKNPTAFYLCASTDAIGGVNTEAFFGQGTRLTVV.

This clonotype appeared a few times. This chain connects TRBV7-2 to TRBJ2-3, with 8 bases that match TRBD1. Per the germline V gene, CDR1 is SGHTA and CDR2 is FQGNSA. The length of the CDR3 is 15 residues. J gave up 1 base and V 5 bases, and 5 bases lay outside the gene matches. DNA of the CDR3: TGTGCCAGCAGCAAAGGGACAGGCCGCACAGATACGCAGTATTTT. It encodes CASSKGTGRTDTQYF.

With respect to this clonotype: Its ends do not fully match the called genes, so a read error is possible. This sequence joins TRBV19 and TRBJ1-5; 9 nucleotides match TRBD1. Per germline, CDR1 LNHDA and CDR2 SQIVND (reference sequence). The CDR3 contains 15 residues. The CDR3 spells CASKRDRASDQPQHF. In DNA, the CDR3 is TGTGCCAGTAAGAGGGACAGGGCTAGCGATCAGCCCCAGCATTTT.